This entry describes one T cell receptor beta chain. This record comes from a study of blood T cell repertoires in COVID-19. Study information: Italy, Spain and the United States were the sources of the convalescent and acute COVID-19 samples.

The V gene lost 3 bases and the J gene lost 4 bases, with 7 bases spanning the gap. CDR3 length: 13 residues. Assay: immunoSEQ multiplex PCR; the TCRdb copy retains only in-frame clones and omits some. Here the sample spans 100,000 to 150,000 clones, over 75% being singletons. The source material was peripheral blood. The genes are TRBV12-3 or TRBV12-4 and TRBJ1-3; D not resolved. This clonotype was obtained from a man in his forties or fifties with active or convalescent COVID-19. CDR3 region: CASSFLQGNTIYF. The CDR3 DNA reads TGTGCCAGCAGTTTTTTACAGGGAAACACCATATATTTT.